Below are 23 T cell receptor beta chains sequenced from a single sample in a study of beta chain features in type 1 diabetes. Sequencing targeted expressed TCRB transcripts, as all isolated RNA had been reverse transcribed. Repertoires were generated with immunoSEQ multiplex PCR, while TCRdb's copy carries only in-frame clones and drops some. The sample consists of about 900,000 clones, 15% to 20% of them appearing once. The sequencing input was naive CD4+ T cells from blood. The receptors here all came from a woman under 30 in good health.

This clone was seen more than once but under ten times. V usage is TRBV10-3 and J usage is TRBJ2-7; the D is unclear. The CDR3 is 13 residues long. The ends were cut back, 4 bases at V and 5 bases at J, with 12 bases in the middle. The germline V gene encodes CDR1 ENHRY and CDR2 SYGVKD. The CDR3 DNA is TGTGCCATCAGTGTGTATCAAAGGGACGAGCAGTACTTC. Protein: CAISVYQRDEQYF.

This clone has more than one count but fewer than ten. CDR3 in amino acids: CASSNQGPPPGYTF. The CDR3, as DNA: TGTGCCAGCAGTAATCAGGGGCCCCCTCCAGGCTACACCTTC. V usage is TRBV2 and J usage is TRBJ1-2, with D tentatively TRBD1 (6 bases). Germline V gene sequence: CDR1 SNHLY, CDR2 FYNNEI. V was clipped by 5 bases and J by 8 bases, with 18 bases between them. This CDR3 contains 14 residues.

This clone appeared a few times. The chain is built from TRBV11-2 and TRBJ2-4; TRBD1 or TRBD2 may be the D gene (6 bases each). Trimming removed 5 bases at V and 0 bases at J, with 17 bases between. Germline V gene data show CDR1 as SGHAT and CDR2 as FQNNGV. The length of the CDR3 is 17 residues. Here the CDR3 DNA reads TGTGCCAGCAGCGGCTTTAAGGGGGGCTTAGCCAAAAACATTCAGTACTTC. This gives the protein CASSGFKGGLAKNIQYF.

V usage is TRBV9 and J usage is TRBJ2-2, with TRBD2 matching 9 bases. Trimming cost V 4 bases and J 5 bases; bases outside gene matches: 9. The CDR3 is 16 residues long. CDR1 and CDR2 from the germline V gene are SGDLS and YYNGEE. The CDR3 coding sequence is TGTGCCAGCAGCCAAACCAGCGGGAGGCGAACCGGGGAGCTGTTTTTT. It encodes CASSQTSGRRTGELFF.

The CDR3 DNA reads TGTGCCAGCAGCCAGACGGGACAGCCTCTCTACAATGAGCAGTTCTTC. Translating gives CASSQTGQPLYNEQFF. The V gene is TRBV4-2, the J gene TRBJ2-1; 7 bases are shared with TRBD1. Germline V gives CDR1 LGHNA, CDR2 YNFKEQ. J lost 3 bases, V lost 3 bases, and 8 bases had no gene match. The CDR3 is made up of 16 amino acids.

The chain recombines TRBV29-1 with TRBJ1-3, with D unresolved. V shed 5 bases and J shed 0 bases, with 2 bases lying between them. CDR1 and CDR2 (germline): SQVTM, ANQGSEA. The CDR3 runs 11 residues. CDR3 sequence reads: CSVHSGNTIYF. CDR3 DNA: TGCAGCGTTCACTCTGGAAACACCATATATTTT.

The chain employs TRBV10-3 and TRBJ2-7; TRBD2 aligns across 9 bases. The CDR3 totals 15 residues. Looked up from germline, CDR1 is ENHRY and CDR2 is SYGVKD. Trimming at V came to 0 bases and at J to 2 bases, leaving 2 bases not matched to a gene. CDR3 coding DNA: TGTGCCATCAGTGAGTCGGCTAGCGGGACCTACGAGCAGTACTTC. Translated: CAISESASGTYEQYF.

In its sample, this clone was seen a few times. The genes are TRBV4-3 and TRBJ2-7; the D gene is possibly TRBD1 (6 bases). Germline V gives CDR1 LGHNA, CDR2 YSLEER. The CDR3 sequence is 13 residues long. Trimming took off 6 bases at V and 6 bases at J, with 15 bases between the two ends. CDR3 sequence (DNA): TGCGCCAGCAGTACGAACCCAGGGGTCGAGCAGTACTTC. Translation gives CASSTNPGVEQYF.

The J gene is TRBJ2-4, the V gene TRBV28; a weak D match, TRBD1 (7 bases). Trimming took 6 bases from V and 4 from J, leaving 25 bases between them. Germline CDR1 is MDHEN and CDR2 is SYDVKM. The CDR3 has 18 amino acids. The CDR3 region is CASRRTGGERTVKNIQYF. The CDR3 DNA follows: TGTGCCAGCAGGCGGACAGGAGGGGAACGAACCGTAAAAAACATTCAGTACTTC.

This clone was seen only a few times. The rearrangement links TRBV5-1 to TRBJ1-4; no clear D gene. There are 17 residues in the CDR3. Germline V gives CDR1 SGHRS, CDR2 YFSETQ. Deletions cut 2 bases from V and 4 bases from J, with 18 bases between. The CDR3 region is CASSLGTADLGNEKLFF. CDR3 coding DNA: TGCGCCAGCAGCTTAGGCACAGCAGATTTGGGTAATGAAAAACTGTTTTTT.

The V call is TRBV9, the J call TRBJ2-7; D is tentatively TRBD1 or TRBD2 (5 bases each). CDR3 length: 14 amino acids. Trimming pared 3 bases from V and 8 bases from J, leaving 18 bases between. Germline V lookup: CDR1 SGDLS, CDR2 YYNGEE. The CDR3 DNA follows: TGTGCCAGCAGCGCGTCCCAGTGGGACCACAAGCAGTACTTC. This codes for CASSASQWDHKQYF.

The CDR3 protein is CASSHNLYEQFF. As DNA, the CDR3 is TGTGCCAGCAGCCACAACCTCTACGAGCAGTTCTTC. The chain recombines TRBV7-8 with TRBJ2-1, with D uncertain. The V gene's germline CDR1 is SGHVS and CDR2 FQNEAQ. The CDR3 has 12 residues. V shed 5 bases and J shed 10 bases, with 12 bases lying between them.

About this clone itself: Other DNA sequences in this sample translate to the same CDR3. V is TRBV5-1 and J is TRBJ2-5; unclear D gene. This CDR3 is 14 amino acids long. Trimming removed 4 bases at V and 2 bases at J, with 12 bases between. Germline V gene data show CDR1 as SGHRS and CDR2 as YFSETQ. CDR3 sequence: CASSLRTNQETQYF. The DNA for the CDR3 is TGCGCCAGCAGCCTCAGGACCAATCAAGAGACCCAGTACTTC.

The rearrangement joins TRBV7-2 to TRBJ2-1; TRBD1 matches at 10 bases. The CDR3 runs to 16 residues. The germline gives CDR1 SGHTA, CDR2 FQGNSA. V dropped 6 bases and J dropped 4; count of bases not matched to a gene: 9. CDR3: CASRIAPGQGYNEQFF. The DNA for the CDR3 is TGTGCCAGCAGAATCGCGCCGGGACAGGGGTACAATGAGCAGTTCTTC.

The rearrangement links TRBV5-5 to TRBJ2-5; D gene uncertain. Trimming removed 3 bases from V and 11 bases from J, with 17 bases in between. The CDR3 contains 13 residues. The V gene's germline CDR1 is SGHKS and CDR2 YYEKEE (reference sequence). CDR3 DNA sequence: TGTGCCAGCAGCTCCCTGCCCTTGGGTCGTCAGTACTTC. Translation: CASSSLPLGRQYF. Combining the CDR3 with reference TRBV5-5 and TRBJ2-5 gives the whole variable domain DAGVTQSPTHLIKTRGQQVTLRCSPISGHKSVSWYQQVLGQGPQFIFQYYEKEERGRGNFPDRFSARQFPNYSSELNVNALLLGDSALYLCASSSLPLGRQYFGPGTRLLVL.

There are a few counts of this clone. This sequence joins TRBV7-2 and TRBJ2-3, with D unresolved. Germline lookup yields CDR1 SGHTA and CDR2 FQGNSA. This CDR3 is built from 15 residues. The germline V and J ends were trimmed by 2 bases and 1 base, with 10 bases remaining between them. CDR3 nucleotide sequence: TGTGCCAGCAGCTTAATCCCGCTTCGCACAGATACGCAGTATTTT. It encodes CASSLIPLRTDTQYF.

The V gene is TRBV7-3, the J gene TRBJ2-2; 8 bases map to TRBD1. CDR3 length equals 16 residues. The germline gives CDR1 SGHTA, CDR2 FQGTGA. V shed 5 bases and J 4 bases; nucleotides not matched to a gene: 9. CDR3 sequence reads: CASSLGTGMGTGELFF. The CDR3 DNA sequence: TGTGCCAGCAGCCTAGGGACAGGCATGGGCACCGGGGAGCTGTTTTTT. The whole variable domain, remainder taken from reference TRBV7-3 and TRBJ2-2, is GAGVSQTPSNKVTEKGKYVELRCDPISGHTALYWYRQSLGQGPEFLIYFQGTGAADDSGLPNDRFFAVRPEGSVSTLKIQRTERGDSAVYLCASSLGTGMGTGELFFGEGSRLTVL.

The chain is built from TRBV4-2 and TRBJ2-2, with D uncertain. This CDR3 has 17 amino acids. Germline-derived CDR1 and CDR2 are LGHNA and YNFKEQ. Trimming took 0 bases from V and 3 from J, leaving 14 bases between them. The CDR3 reads CASSQDPRWSDTGELFF. The CDR3 nucleotides are TGTGCCAGCAGCCAAGATCCCCGCTGGAGCGACACCGGGGAGCTGTTTTTT.

V is TRBV27 and J is TRBJ2-1; no clear D. The germline V and J ends were trimmed by 8 bases and 0 bases, with 11 bases remaining between them. This CDR3 is built from 14 residues. CDR1 is MNHEY, CDR2 SMNVEV, per germline (reference sequence). The CDR3 DNA is TGTGCCAGCCCCGGCGATAGCTCCTACAATGAGCAGTTCTTC. Translation: CASPGDSSYNEQFF.

This clone was counted only a few times. This chain connects TRBV7-2 to TRBJ2-2, with D perhaps matching TRBD1 (5 bases). The CDR3 is 15 residues long. V was pared by 5 bases and J by 3 bases, with 13 bases between. Germline V gene lookup returns CDR1 SGHTA and CDR2 FQGNSA. The CDR3 protein is CASSRDSAYTGELFF. CDR3 DNA sequence: TGTGCCAGCAGCCGTGACAGCGCGTACACCGGGGAGCTGTTTTTT.

J is TRBJ2-1 and V is TRBV18; D unclear. V shed 0 bases and J shed 2 bases, with 14 bases lying between them. The CDR3 has 17 amino acids. Germline V CDR1 and CDR2: KGHSH, LQKENI. CDR3 protein: CASSPPIGDSPYNEQFF. CDR3 nucleotide sequence: TGTGCCAGCTCACCACCCATTGGGGATTCTCCCTACAATGAGCAGTTCTTC.

This clone has a handful of counts. V and J are TRBV19 and TRBJ2-5; the match to TRBD2 covers 13 bases. Germline trimming cut 7 bases from V and 2 bases from J; bases unmatched to any gene: 7. This CDR3 has 16 residues. CDR1 is LNHDA, CDR2 SQIVND, per germline (reference sequence). This CDR3 is CASKGGGLAGQETQYF. Written as DNA, the CDR3 is TGTGCCAGTAAAGGTGGGGGACTAGCGGGACAAGAGACCCAGTACTTC.

This clone was observed a few times. This chain connects TRBV10-3 to TRBJ2-1; D is unclear. Germline CDR1 reads ENHRY; CDR2 reads SYGVKD. V lost 0 bases and J lost 5, with 8 bases in between. This CDR3 spans 14 amino acids. CDR3 bases: TGTGCCATCAGTGAGTCGAAACTAAACAATGAGCAGTTCTTC. Encoded protein: CAISESKLNNEQFF.